The sequence of this TCR beta chain was determined in a study of shared clonotypes between healthy human individuals. As regards this clone: Its target is not known.

Study-level findings and limits: Inspection by rarefaction showed sorted-subset sequencing to be incomplete despite large depth.

The germline gives CDR1 MNHEY, CDR2 SMNVEV (reference sequence). This CDR3 is built from 16 residues. The V and J ends lost 4 bases and 5 bases, in that order; junction bases with no gene match: 13. Repertoires were generated with immunoSEQ multiplex PCR, while TCRdb's copy carries only in-frame clones and drops some. The sample lists a few million clones; more than 85% were seen once. The V gene is TRBV27, the J gene TRBJ2-5; TRBD1 aligns across 7 bases. This clonotype was obtained from a man aged 18 to 30 in good health. Some clones in this sample may be carry-over from other donors' samples. Sequenced: naive CD4+ T cells from PBMCs. Subset in this sample: CD45RA+ positively selected. The CDR3 DNA follows: TGTGCCAGCAGTTCGCCTAAAGGGGACAGATGGGAGACCCAGTACTTC. Its protein is CASSSPKGDRWETQYF.